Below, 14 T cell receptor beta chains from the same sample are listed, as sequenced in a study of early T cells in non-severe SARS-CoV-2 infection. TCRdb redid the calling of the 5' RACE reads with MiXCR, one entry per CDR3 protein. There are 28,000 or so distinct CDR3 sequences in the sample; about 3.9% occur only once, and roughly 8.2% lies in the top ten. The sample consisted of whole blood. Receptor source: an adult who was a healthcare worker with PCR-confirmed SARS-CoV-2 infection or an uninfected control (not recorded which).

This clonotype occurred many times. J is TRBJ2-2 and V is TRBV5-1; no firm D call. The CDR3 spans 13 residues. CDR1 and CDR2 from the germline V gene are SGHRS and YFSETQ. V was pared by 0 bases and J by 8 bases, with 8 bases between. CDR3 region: CASSLGVSGELFF. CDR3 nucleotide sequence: TGCGCCAGCAGCTTGGGTGTCAGTGGGGAGCTGTTTTTT. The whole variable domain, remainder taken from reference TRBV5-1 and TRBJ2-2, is KAGVTQTPRYLIKTRGQQVTLSCSPISGHRSVSWYQQTPGQGLQFLFEYFSETQRNKGNFPGRFSGRQFSNSRSEMNVSTLELGDSALYLCASSLGVSGELFFGEGSRLTVL.

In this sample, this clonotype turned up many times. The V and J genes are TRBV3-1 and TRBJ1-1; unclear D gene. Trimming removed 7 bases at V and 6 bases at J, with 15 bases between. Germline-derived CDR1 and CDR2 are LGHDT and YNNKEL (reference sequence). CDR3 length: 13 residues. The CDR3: CASMRHGFAEAFF. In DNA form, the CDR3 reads TGTGCCAGCATGAGGCATGGCTTCGCTGAAGCTTTCTTT.

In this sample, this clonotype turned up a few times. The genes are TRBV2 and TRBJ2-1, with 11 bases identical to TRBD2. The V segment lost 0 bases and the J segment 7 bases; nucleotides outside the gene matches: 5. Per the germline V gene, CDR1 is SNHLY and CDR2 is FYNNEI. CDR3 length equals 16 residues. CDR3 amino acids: CASSEAPGLAGNEQFF. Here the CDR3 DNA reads TGTGCCAGCAGTGAAGCTCCCGGACTAGCGGGTAATGAGCAGTTCTTC.

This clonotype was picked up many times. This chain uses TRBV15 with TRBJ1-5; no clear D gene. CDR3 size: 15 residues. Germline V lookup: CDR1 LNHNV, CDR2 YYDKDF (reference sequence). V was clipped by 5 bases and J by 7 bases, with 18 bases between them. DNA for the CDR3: TGTGCCACCAGCCCAGGAGAAGGGATTGAGCAGCCCCAGCATTTT. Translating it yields CATSPGEGIEQPQHF.

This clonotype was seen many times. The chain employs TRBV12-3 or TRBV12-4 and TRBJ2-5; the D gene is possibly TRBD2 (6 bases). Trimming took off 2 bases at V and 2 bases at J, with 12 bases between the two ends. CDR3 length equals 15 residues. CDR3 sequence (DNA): TGTGCCAGCAGTTTACGGGGGTCCCTACAAGAGACCCAGTACTTC. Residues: CASSLRGSLQETQYF.

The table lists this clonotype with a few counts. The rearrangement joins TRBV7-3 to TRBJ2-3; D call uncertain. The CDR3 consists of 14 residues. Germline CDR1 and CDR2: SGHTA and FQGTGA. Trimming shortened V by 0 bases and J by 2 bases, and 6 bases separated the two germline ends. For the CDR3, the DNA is TGTGCCAGCAGCTTAACTAGGGCCACAGATACGCAGTATTTT. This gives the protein CASSLTRATDTQYF.

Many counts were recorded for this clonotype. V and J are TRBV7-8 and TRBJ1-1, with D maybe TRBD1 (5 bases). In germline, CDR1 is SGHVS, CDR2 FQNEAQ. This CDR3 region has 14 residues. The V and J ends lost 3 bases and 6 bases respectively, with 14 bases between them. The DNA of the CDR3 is TGTGCCAGCAGCTTTAGGCAGGGTGCCGCTGAAGCTTTCTTT. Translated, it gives CASSFRQGAAEAFF.

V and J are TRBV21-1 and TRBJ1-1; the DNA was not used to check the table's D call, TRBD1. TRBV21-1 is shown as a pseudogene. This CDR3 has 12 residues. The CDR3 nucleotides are TGTGCCAGCAGCAAAGACCCCCCTGAAGCTTTCTTT. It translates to CASSKDPPEAFF.

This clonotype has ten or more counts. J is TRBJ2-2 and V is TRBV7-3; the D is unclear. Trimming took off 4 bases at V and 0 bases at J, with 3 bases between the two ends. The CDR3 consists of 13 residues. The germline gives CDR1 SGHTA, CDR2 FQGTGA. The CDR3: CASSSSNTGELFF. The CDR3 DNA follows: TGTGCCAGCAGCTCATCGAACACCGGGGAGCTGTTTTTT.

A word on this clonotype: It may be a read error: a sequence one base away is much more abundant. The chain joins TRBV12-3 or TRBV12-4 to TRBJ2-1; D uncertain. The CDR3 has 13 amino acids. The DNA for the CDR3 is TGTGCCAGCAGTTCCGGACGGTCCAATGAGCAGTCCTTC. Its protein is CASSSGRSNEQSF.

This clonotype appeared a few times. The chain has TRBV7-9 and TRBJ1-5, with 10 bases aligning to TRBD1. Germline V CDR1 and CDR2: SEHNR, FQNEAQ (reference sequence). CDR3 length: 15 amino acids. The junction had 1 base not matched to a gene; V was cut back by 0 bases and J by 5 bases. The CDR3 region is CASSLAGTGDQPQHF. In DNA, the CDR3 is TGTGCCAGCAGCTTAGCCGGGACAGGGGATCAGCCCCAGCATTTT.

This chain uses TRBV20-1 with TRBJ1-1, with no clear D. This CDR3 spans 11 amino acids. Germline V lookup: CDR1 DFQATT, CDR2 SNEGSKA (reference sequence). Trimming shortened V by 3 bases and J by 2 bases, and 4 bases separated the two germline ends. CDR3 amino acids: CSASINTEAFF. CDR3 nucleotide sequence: TGCAGTGCTAGTATTAACACTGAAGCTTTCTTT.

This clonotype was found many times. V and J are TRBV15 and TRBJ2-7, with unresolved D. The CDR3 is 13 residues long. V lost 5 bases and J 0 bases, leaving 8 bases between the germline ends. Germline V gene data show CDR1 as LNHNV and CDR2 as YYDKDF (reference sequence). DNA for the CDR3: TGTGCCACCAGCCGTGACATCTCCTACGAGCAGTACTTC. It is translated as CATSRDISYEQYF.

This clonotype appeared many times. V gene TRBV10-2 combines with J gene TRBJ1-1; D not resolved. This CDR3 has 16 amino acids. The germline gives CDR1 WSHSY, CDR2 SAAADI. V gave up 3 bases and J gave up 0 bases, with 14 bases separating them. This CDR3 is CASSDLMRSMNTEAFF. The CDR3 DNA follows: TGCGCCAGCAGTGATCTAATGAGAAGCATGAACACTGAAGCTTTCTTT.